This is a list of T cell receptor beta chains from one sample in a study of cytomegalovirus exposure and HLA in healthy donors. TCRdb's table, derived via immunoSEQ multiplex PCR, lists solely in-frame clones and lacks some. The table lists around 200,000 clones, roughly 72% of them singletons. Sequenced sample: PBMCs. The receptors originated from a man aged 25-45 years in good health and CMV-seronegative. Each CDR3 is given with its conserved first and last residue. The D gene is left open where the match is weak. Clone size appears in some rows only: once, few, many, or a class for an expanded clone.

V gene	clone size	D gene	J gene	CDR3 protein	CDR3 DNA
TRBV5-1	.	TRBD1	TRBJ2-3	CASSFLQGASTDTQYF	TGCGCCAGCAGCTTTTTGCAGGGGGCGTCCACAGATACGCAGTATTTT
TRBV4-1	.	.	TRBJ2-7	CASSQEGSGIVGEQYF	TGCGCCAGCAGCCAAGAGGGGTCGGGGATCGTAGGCGAGCAGTACTTC
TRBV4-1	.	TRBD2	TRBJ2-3	CASSLLREAPDTQYF	TGCGCCAGCAGCCTCCTACGGGAGGCCCCAGATACGCAGTATTTT
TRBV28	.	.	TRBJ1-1	CASSTAGLGTEAFF	TGTGCCAGCAGTACCGCAGGGTTGGGCACTGAAGCTTTCTTT
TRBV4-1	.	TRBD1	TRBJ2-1	CASSQGQGPHNEQFF	TGCGCCAGCAGTCAAGGACAGGGGCCCCACAATGAGCAGTTCTTC
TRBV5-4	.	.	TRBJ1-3	CASSLDTRNTIYF	TGTGCCAGCAGCCTCGACACCCGAAACACCATATATTTT
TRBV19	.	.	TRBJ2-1	CASSKDSYNEQFF	TGTGCCAGTAGCAAAGACAGCTACAATGAGCAGTTCTTC
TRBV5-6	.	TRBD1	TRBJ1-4	CASSGGTGLHEKLFF	TGTGCCAGCAGCGGGGGGACAGGGCTCCATGAAAAACTGTTTTTT
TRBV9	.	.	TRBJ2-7	CASSTGNRVYEQYF	TGTGCCAGCAGCACAGGGAACAGGGTCTACGAGCAGTACTTC
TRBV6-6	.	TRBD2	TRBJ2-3	CASRLALSTDTQYF	TGTGCCAGCAGACTAGCGTTAAGCACAGATACGCAGTATTTT
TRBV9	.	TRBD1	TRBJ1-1	CASSVVGTGPPRNTEAFF	TGTGCCAGCAGCGTAGTAGGGACAGGGCCCCCGCGCAACACTGAAGCTTTCTTT
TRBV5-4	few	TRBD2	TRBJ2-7	CASSQGLAGFSYEQYF	TGTGCCAGCAGCCAGGGACTAGCGGGTTTTTCCTACGAGCAGTACTTC
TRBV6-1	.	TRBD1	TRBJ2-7	CASSPGQWADEQYF	TGTGCCAGCAGCCCGGGACAGTGGGCGGACGAGCAGTACTTC
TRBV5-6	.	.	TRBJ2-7	CASSETRGPYEQYF	TGTGCCAGCAGCGAGACTAGGGGACCCTACGAGCAGTACTTC
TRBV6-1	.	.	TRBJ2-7	CASSVDSPDEQYF	TGTGCCAGCAGCGTGGACTCGCCCGACGAGCAGTACTTC
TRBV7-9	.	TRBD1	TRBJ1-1	CASSFPQGANTEAFF	TGTGCCAGCAGCTTCCCACAGGGGGCTAACACTGAAGCTTTCTTT
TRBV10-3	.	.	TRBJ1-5	CAISEFGLDGESNQPQHF	TGTGCCATCAGTGAGTTCGGGTTGGACGGGGAGAGCAATCAGCCCCAGCATTTT